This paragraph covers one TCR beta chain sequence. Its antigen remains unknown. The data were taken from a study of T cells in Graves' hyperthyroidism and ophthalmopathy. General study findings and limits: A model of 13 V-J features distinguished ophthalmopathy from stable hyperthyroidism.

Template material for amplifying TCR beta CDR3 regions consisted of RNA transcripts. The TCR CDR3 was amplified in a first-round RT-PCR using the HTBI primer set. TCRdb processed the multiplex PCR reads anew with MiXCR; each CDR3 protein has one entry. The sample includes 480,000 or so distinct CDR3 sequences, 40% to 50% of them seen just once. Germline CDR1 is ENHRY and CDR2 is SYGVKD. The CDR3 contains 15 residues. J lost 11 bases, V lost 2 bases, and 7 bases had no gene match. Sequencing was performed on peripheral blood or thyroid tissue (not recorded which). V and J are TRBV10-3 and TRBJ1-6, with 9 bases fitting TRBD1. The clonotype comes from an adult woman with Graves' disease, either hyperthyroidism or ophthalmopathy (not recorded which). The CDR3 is CAISEPGQGSPPLHF. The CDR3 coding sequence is TGTGCCATCAGTGAGCCCGGACAGGGGTCACCACCCCTCCACTTT.